These T cell receptor beta chains were read from a single sample in a study of shared clonotypes between healthy human individuals. Produced via immunoSEQ multiplex PCR; TCRdb's table is partial and in-frame only. This sample has some 120,000 clones, with around 65% found just once. The source material was memory CD8+ T cells sorted from blood. Source of these receptors: a woman aged 25 to 39 in good health. Each CDR3 is given with its conserved first and last residue. The D gene is left open where the match is weak. Some rows have no size entry. The others give once, few or many, or a class for an expanded clone.

V	size	J	D	DNA	CDR3
TRBV9	once	TRBJ2-3	TRBD1	TGTGCCAGCAGCCCGAGTTGGACAGGGGTGGGAACAGATACGCAGTATTTT	CASSPSWTGVGTDTQYF
TRBV5-1	many	TRBJ2-3	TRBD1	TGCGCCAGCAGCTTGGCCGGAAGTAGGACAGGGATGACAGATACGCAGTATTTT	CASSLAGSRTGMTDTQYF
TRBV10-2	.	TRBJ2-7	TRBD2	TGCGCCAGCAGTGACGCTAGCGGGAGTTACGAGCAGTACTTC	CASSDASGSYEQYF
TRBV4-1	.	TRBJ2-2	TRBD1	TGCGCCAGCAAGGGACAGACAGGGGGATTCACCGGGGAGCTGTTTTTT	CASKGQTGGFTGELFF
TRBV4-2	many	TRBJ2-1	.	TGTGCCAGCAGCCAACACACAGGAATCAGCGGTGAGCAGTTCTTC	CASSQHTGISGEQFF
TRBV9	.	TRBJ2-7	TRBD1	TGTGCCAGCAGCGGGACAGGGGATTACGAGCAGTACTTC	CASSGTGDYEQYF
TRBV15	.	TRBJ1-2	TRBD1	TGTGCCACCAGCCAACCTGGGACAGGACTTAACTATGGCTACACCTTC	CATSQPGTGLNYGYTF
TRBV6-4	once	TRBJ2-1	TRBD2	TGTGCCAGCGGCAACGCGGGAGAGAACAATGAGCAGTTCTTC	CASGNAGENNEQFF
TRBV29-1	.	TRBJ1-2	TRBD1	TGCAGCGTGGGGACAGGGCGCATCTATGGCTACACCTTC	CSVGTGRIYGYTF
TRBV29-1	once	TRBJ2-7	TRBD2	TGCAGCGTAGGGGGACTAGCGGGAGTGAGCCACGAGCAGTACTTC	CSVGGLAGVSHEQYF
TRBV28	.	TRBJ2-3	.	TGTGCCAGCAGTCAAGGTCCCCCCCTAAAAAGCACAGATACGCAGTATTTT	CASSQGPPLKSTDTQYF
TRBV28	.	TRBJ2-2	TRBD1	TGTGCCAGCAGTTTCCCCTCGGACAGGTTTCTCTCGTCCGGGGAGCTGTTTTTT	CASSFPSDRFLSSGELFF
TRBV27	.	TRBJ2-7	.	TGTGCCAGCAGCTCGCTGGCGGCGGGATCGCCCTACGAGCAGTACTTC	CASSSLAAGSPYEQYF
TRBV15	many	TRBJ1-6	.	TGTGCCACCAGCACCTCGAGGGGGGAGTCTTCACCCCTCCACTTT	CATSTSRGESSPLHF
TRBV11-3	few	TRBJ1-1	.	TGTGCCAGCAGCTTGGGAGACACTGAAGCTTTCTTT	CASSLGDTEAFF
TRBV6-4	few	TRBJ1-5	TRBD1	TGTGCCAGCAGTCCCGGGACAGGAAATCAGCCCCAGCATTTT	CASSPGTGNQPQHF
TRBV2	.	TRBJ2-3	.	TGTGCCAGCAGTGACCCGGGTCTAGAGGGCACAGATACGCAGTATTTT	CASSDPGLEGTDTQYF
TRBV7-9	.	TRBJ2-2	.	TGTGCCGGGGATAGGTGGACCGGGGAGCTGTTTTTT	CAGDRWTGELFF
TRBV25-1	.	TRBJ2-3	.	TGTGCCAGCAGTGAAACAGGGAGGAGGGATACGCAGTATTTT	CASSETGRRDTQYF
TRBV28	.	TRBJ2-5	.	TGTGCCAGCCGTAACCGGGACACCAAAGAGACCCAGTACTTC	CASRNRDTKETQYF
TRBV2	.	TRBJ2-7	.	TGTGCCAGCAGCGCCGCGGAGCCCTACGAGCAGTACTTC	CASSAAEPYEQYF
TRBV5-6	.	TRBJ1-2	.	TGTGCCAGCAGCTTGTCGGCGCGGGTGAATGGCTACACCTTC	CASSLSARVNGYTF
TRBV28	many	TRBJ2-7	.	TGTGCCAGCAGTTCTCATGGTCCCTACGAGCAGTACTTC	CASSSHGPYEQYF
TRBV7-9	.	TRBJ2-7	.	TGTGCCAGCAGCCCCCCCCGGGACAAATACGAGCAGTACTTC	CASSPPRDKYEQYF
TRBV5-8	many	TRBJ2-1	TRBD2	TGTGCCAGCAAAACTAGCGGGAATGAGCAGTTCTTC	CASKTSGNEQFF
TRBV28	.	TRBJ2-1	TRBD2	TGTGCCAGCAGTTTGCCAGGGAAGGGGACTAGCGGGAGAAATGAGCAGTTCTTC	CASSLPGKGTSGRNEQFF
TRBV6-1	.	TRBJ2-7	.	TGTGCCAGCAGTGAAGACTTGGAGGGAGCCTTCTACGAGCAGTACTTC	CASSEDLEGAFYEQYF